This TCR beta chain was profiled in a study of T cell responses to AZD1222 COVID-19 vaccine. The CDR3 length is 15 residues. Germline loops: CDR1 DFQATT, CDR2 SNEGSKA (reference sequence). Trimming removed 3 bases from V and 2 bases from J, with 17 bases in between. Sequenced by immunoSEQ multiplex PCR; TCRdb stores in-frame clones only, minus some. The table has about 110,000 clones, approximately 90% seen once. Points from the study as a whole: Only a handful of individuals given AZD1222 were seropositive at baseline. Donors, mostly white British, included more females; clonal diversity was possibly underestimated.

Only one count was recorded for this clone. Its target is unknown. The source was peripheral blood, collected 28 days after the second AZD1222 dose. The chain is built from TRBV20-1 and TRBJ2-7; D ambiguous. The TCR sequence derives from an adult who received the AZD1222 COVID-19 vaccine. The CDR3 coding sequence is TGCAGTGCTAGTGGCCAGGAACTTTACCCCTACGAGCAGTACTTC. It is translated as CSASGQELYPYEQYF.